A selection of T cell receptor beta chains follows, all from one sample in a study of blood T cells in healthy people across ages. MiXCR was run by TCRdb on the 5' RACE reads, yielding one entry per CDR3 protein. The sample gives 1.5 million to 2 million distinct CDR3 sequences, about 28% of which show up once; 6.5% to 8.5% is in the top ten. Sequencing was done on a sample of blood. Every receptor here comes from a woman in her 30s in good health. The CDR3 runs from the conserved cysteine through the conserved F or W. A D gene is named only where the DNA matches it firmly. Size tells how often a clone was seen (once, few, many) or the class of an expanded clone, and some rows leave it out.

d_call,v_call,j_call,clone_size,cdr3_nt,cdr3_aa
TRBD2,TRBV12-3/TRBV12-4,TRBJ2-3,once,TGTGCCAGCAGTTCAGGGACTAGCGGGGGATATACAGATACGCAGTATTTT,CASSSGTSGGYTDTQYF
.,TRBV12-3/TRBV12-4,TRBJ2-7,few,TGTGCCAGCAGTATATCGCCTGGCGAGCAGTACTTC,CASSISPGEQYF
.,TRBV20-1,TRBJ2-3,.,TGCAGTGCTAGCCGAACAGGGATCGATACGCAGTATTTT,CSASRTGIDTQYF
.,TRBV2,TRBJ1-5,few,TGTGCCAGCAGTGGGGTTGGGGGGGTAGGAAATCAGCCCCAGCATTTT,CASSGVGGVGNQPQHF
.,TRBV4-3,TRBJ1-2,.,TGCGCCAGCAGCCCGAGCGACGCTAACTGTGGCTACACCTTC,CASSPSDANCGYTF
.,TRBV11-2,TRBJ2-3,few,TGTGCCAGCACCGGCGTGACTTCTAGCACAGATACGCAGTATTTT,CASTGVTSSTDTQYF
TRBD1,TRBV5-1,TRBJ2-7,.,TGCGCCAGCAGCTCAAGGACAGGGGTGGACGAGCAGTACTTC,CASSSRTGVDEQYF
TRBD2,TRBV7-2,TRBJ2-1,.,TGTGCCAGCAGCTTAGTGAAACTAGCGCCCGTTTCCTACAATGAGCAGTTCTTC,CASSLVKLAPVSYNEQFF
.,TRBV6-6,TRBJ2-3,.,TGTGCCAGCAGTTACCCCCCCAGTACGCAGTATTTT,CASSYPPSTQYF
TRBD2,TRBV5-1,TRBJ2-3,few,TGCGCCAGCAGCCCGGGCTCTAGCGGGGGGGCCACAGATACGCAGTATTTT,CASSPGSSGGATDTQYF
TRBD2,TRBV7-2,TRBJ2-7,few,TGTGCCAGCAGCTCTAGCGGGAGAAGATACGAGCAGTACTTC,CASSSSGRRYEQYF
.,TRBV7-9,TRBJ1-1,.,TGTGCCAGCAGTTGGCGGAGAATCACTGAAGCTTTCTTT,CASSWRRITEAFF
.,TRBV10-3,TRBJ2-3,few,TGTGCCATCAGTGAGACCGCGGGAGATACGCAGTATTTT,CAISETAGDTQYF
TRBD1,TRBV2,TRBJ1-1,.,TGTGCCAGCACTGGGGACAGGGGGCCTGAAGCTTTCTTT,CASTGDRGPEAFF
.,TRBV7-9,TRBJ2-1,.,TGTGCCAGCACCCGCCCGGGGAATGAGCAGTTCTTC,CASTRPGNEQFF
.,TRBV24-1,TRBJ2-1,.,TGTGCCACCAGTGATTTGCCCCACGGTGAGCAGTTCTTC,CATSDLPHGEQFF
.,TRBV5-1,TRBJ2-5,few,TGCGCCAGCAGTACCTCGGGCCAACAAGAGACCCAGTACTTC,CASSTSGQQETQYF
.,TRBV29-1,TRBJ1-1,few,TGCAGCGTTGAAGTAGGGGCGGGTCGGGCTTTCTTT,CSVEVGAGRAFF
TRBD1,TRBV12-3/TRBV12-4,TRBJ2-3,few,TGTGCCAGCAGTTCCGGGACAGGGGGCCTCCGCACAGATACGCAGTATTTT,CASSSGTGGLRTDTQYF
.,TRBV2,TRBJ1-5,few,TGTGCCAGCAGTTTCGGGGCGGCTAATCAGCCCCAGCATTTT,CASSFGAANQPQHF
TRBD1,TRBV3-1,TRBJ1-2,.,TGTGCCAGCAGCCAAGGAGGACAGGGGGCCCGTGGCTACACCTTC,CASSQGGQGARGYTF
.,TRBV28,TRBJ2-3,.,TGTGCCAGCAGTTTATTCGGACACACAGATACGCAGTATTTT,CASSLFGHTDTQYF
.,TRBV6-1,TRBJ2-1,.,TGTGCCAGCAGTGAACGGATGCAGGGTTACAATGAGCAGTTCTTC,CASSERMQGYNEQFF
TRBD2,TRBV5-1,TRBJ2-5,.,TGCGCCAGCAGCTTGGACGAGGTTCGGGGGGGCCAAGAGACCCAGTACTTC,CASSLDEVRGGQETQYF
TRBD1,TRBV7-2,TRBJ2-5,.,TGTGCCAGCGGCCTAACAGGGGTTGAGCAGTACTTC,CASGLTGVEQYF
TRBD2,TRBV11-2,TRBJ2-2,few,TGTGCCAGCAGCATTAGCGGGGGGGCCGGCGGGGAGCTGTTTTTT,CASSISGGAGGELFF
.,TRBV5-5,TRBJ2-5,.,TGTGCCAGCACCGAAACAGGGTCAGAGCAGTACTTC,CASTETGSEQYF
.,TRBV4-1,TRBJ2-5,many,TGCGCCAGCAGCTCGGGGGAGCTCCAGTGGGAGACCCAGTACTTC,CASSSGELQWETQYF
TRBD2,TRBV30,TRBJ2-1,many,TGTGCCTGGAGTGGGCGCGGGAGACAGTACTCCTACAATGAGCAGTTCTTC,CAWSGRGRQYSYNEQFF
TRBD1,TRBV2,TRBJ2-1,many,TGTGCCAGCGGTCGGGACAGGGGCTCCTACAATGAGCAGTTCTTC,CASGRDRGSYNEQFF
.,TRBV6-5,TRBJ2-7,once,TGTGCCAGCAGTCGGGACTTCTCCGACTTATACGAGCAGTACTTC,CASSRDFSDLYEQYF
TRBD1,TRBV4-1,TRBJ1-1,.,TGCGCCAGCAGCGCCCAATCAGGGGGCGCGGGAACTGAAGCTTTCTTT,CASSAQSGGAGTEAFF
.,TRBV27,TRBJ2-7,many,TGTGCCAGCAGTTTAGGTGTTGGGGGCGATCCTTACGAGCAGTACTTC,CASSLGVGGDPYEQYF
.,TRBV20-1,TRBJ1-2,.,TGCAGTGCTAGAGAAGGAGGAGGAGGCTATGGCTACACCTTC,CSAREGGGGYGYTF
.,TRBV7-9,TRBJ1-1,.,TGTGCCAGCAGCCCCCTGCAGCCGAGCGGGAACACTGAAGCTTTCTTT,CASSPLQPSGNTEAFF
.,TRBV18,TRBJ2-2,.,TGTGCCAGCTCTCGCGACAGCGCGAACACCGGGGAGCTGTTTTTT,CASSRDSANTGELFF
.,TRBV28,TRBJ2-3,few,TGTACCAGCGGCCGTGGACTGACAGATACGCAGTATTTT,CTSGRGLTDTQYF
TRBD1,TRBV6-5,TRBJ1-1,.,TGTGCCAGCAGTTGGGACAGGGGTTTGGTACGAGGCTCTGAAGCTTTCTTT,CASSWDRGLVRGSEAFF
.,TRBV29-1,TRBJ2-1,.,TGCAGCGTCTCGGGTCAGACCCGCAATGAGCAGTTCTTC,CSVSGQTRNEQFF
.,TRBV7-2,TRBJ2-1,many,TGTGCCAGCAGCTTAGACTTTTACAATGAGCAGTTCTTC,CASSLDFYNEQFF
.,TRBV12-5,TRBJ2-7,.,TGTGCTAGCGACCCGAACATCGAGACCCCCTACGAGCAGTACTTC,CASDPNIETPYEQYF
TRBD1,TRBV12-5,TRBJ2-6,few,TGTGCTAGTGGGACAGGGCCTGGGGCCAACGTCCTGACTTTC,CASGTGPGANVLTF